The source of this T cell receptor beta chain is a study of CD8+ T cells in alopecia areata. Treatment defined: oral pan-JAK inhibitor, 5-10 mg twice daily. Extraction of RNA preceded its reverse transcription into cDNA, which served as the sequencing template. Data came from immunoSEQ multiplex PCR; TCRdb stores just in-frame clones and leaves some out. The sample includes approximately 110,000 clones, around three fifths seen only once; the top ten take roughly an eighth. The CDR3 contains 11 residues. Germline CDR1 MNHEY, CDR2 SVGAGI. V lost 4 bases and J 5 bases, leaving 5 bases between the germline ends.

The sequence came from a human donor with alopecia areata. V usage is TRBV6-5 and J usage is TRBJ2-5; D not resolved. Here the sequenced sample was CD8+ T cells sorted from blood, taken at week 24, from a patient treated with tofacitinib. CDR3 in DNA: TGTGCCAGCAGTTCGCGCGAGACCCAGTACTTC. Its translation is CASSSRETQYF.